The rows below give T cell receptor beta chains drawn from one sample of a study of T cell responses to AZD1222 COVID-19 vaccine. The protocol was immunoSEQ multiplex PCR, while the TCRdb copy is restricted to in-frame clones and leaves out a portion. The sample yields approximately 110,000 clones, approximately 85% seen once. Sequenced here: peripheral blood, sampled 28 days after the second AZD1222 dose. The receptors come from an adult who received the AZD1222 COVID-19 vaccine. CDR3s include the opening cysteine and the closing phenylalanine or tryptophan. D genes are given only for firm matches. Not all rows give a size; the values are once, few, many and, for expanded clones, a class.

TRBV6-5	NA	TRBJ2-1	NA	CASSREPSSYNEQFF	TGTGCCAGCAGCCGTGAACCGAGCTCCTACAATGAGCAGTTCTTC
TRBV7-9	few	TRBJ1-2	TRBD1	CASSLGQGARGYTF	TGTGCCAGCAGCTTAGGACAGGGGGCGCGGGGCTACACCTTC
TRBV25-1	NA	TRBJ1-4	NA	CASSELGRGTRNEKLFF	TGTGCCAGCAGTGAACTCGGGCGGGGGACCAGAAATGAAAAACTGTTTTTT
TRBV6-5	NA	TRBJ1-3	NA	CASSSGPRNTIYF	TGTGCCAGCAGTTCCGGGCCCCGAAACACCATATATTTT
TRBV13	NA	TRBJ2-2	NA	CASSLGGGELFF	TGTGCCAGCAGCTTAGGGGGCGGGGAGCTGTTTTTT
TRBV28	NA	TRBJ1-2	TRBD1	CASEPGQNYGYTF	TGTGCCAGCGAACCGGGACAGAACTATGGCTACACCTTC
TRBV5-1	NA	TRBJ2-5	TRBD2	CASSLPGLAGMGETQYF	TGCGCCAGCAGCTTGCCGGGACTAGCGGGGATGGGAGAGACCCAGTACTTC
TRBV27	once	TRBJ1-1	TRBD1	CASSLRTGGTEAFF	TGTGCCAGCAGTTTACGGACAGGGGGAACTGAAGCTTTCTTT
TRBV7-2	NA	TRBJ2-1	TRBD1	CASSSRQGVGSYNEQFF	TGTGCCAGCAGCTCTAGACAGGGGGTAGGGTCCTACAATGAGCAGTTCTTC
TRBV12-3/TRBV12-4	NA	TRBJ2-7	NA	CASSLSWSGEQYF	TGTGCCAGCAGTTTGTCGTGGTCGGGGGAGCAGTACTTC
TRBV19	NA	TRBJ1-1	NA	CASSIRGEDTEAFF	TGTGCCAGTAGTATTAGAGGGGAAGACACTGAAGCTTTCTTT
TRBV7-9	NA	TRBJ2-7	TRBD1	CASSLDRPYEQYF	TGTGCCAGCAGCTTGGACAGGCCCTACGAGCAGTACTTC
TRBV27	NA	TRBJ1-6	NA	CASRKDTGSSYNSPLHF	TGTGCCAGCCGTAAGGATACAGGTTCCAGTTATAATTCACCCCTCCACTTT
TRBV4-2	NA	TRBJ2-5	NA	CASSQGWGGRQETQYF	TGTGCCAGCAGCCAAGGATGGGGGGGGCGCCAAGAGACCCAGTACTTC
TRBV27	NA	TRBJ1-6	NA	CASSRQAHSPLHF	TGTGCCAGCAGTCGACAGGCTCATTCACCCCTCCACTTT
TRBV3-1/TRBV3-2	NA	TRBJ1-4	NA	CASSHRLGAYEKLFF	TGTGCCAGCAGCCATCGTCTAGGAGCATATGAAAAACTGTTTTTT
TRBV5-1	NA	TRBJ1-5	NA	CASSLAGGQQPQHF	TGCGCCAGCAGCTTGGCCGGGGGGCAACAGCCCCAGCATTTT
TRBV30	NA	TRBJ1-5	TRBD1	CACTWTGGTLQPQHF	TGTGCCTGCACTTGGACAGGGGGTACCTTGCAGCCCCAGCATTTT
TRBV12-3/TRBV12-4	NA	TRBJ2-5	NA	CASSLGGAWTQYF	TGTGCCAGCAGTTTAGGGGGAGCATGGACCCAGTACTTC
TRBV5-1	NA	TRBJ2-5	NA	CASSRLPGQREETQYF	TGCGCCAGCAGCAGACTCCCGGGCCAGAGGGAGGAGACCCAGTACTTC
TRBV12-3/TRBV12-4	NA	TRBJ2-2	NA	CASSFTGELFF	TGTGCCAGCAGTTTTACCGGGGAGCTGTTTTTT
TRBV5-1	NA	TRBJ2-7	NA	CASRTATITYEQYF	TGCGCCAGCAGAACAGCCACAATAACCTACGAGCAGTACTTC
TRBV27	NA	TRBJ2-7	NA	CASSLSSPGAYEQYF	TGTGCCAGCAGTTTGTCTTCCCCCGGGGCCTACGAGCAGTACTTC
TRBV27	NA	TRBJ1-2	NA	CASSLGQGEGYTF	TGTGCCAGCAGTTTAGGGCAGGGTGAAGGCTACACCTTC
TRBV7-9	NA	TRBJ1-2	NA	CASRRESGSGYTF	TGTGCCAGCAGGAGGGAGTCAGGGTCGGGCTACACCTTC
TRBV14	NA	TRBJ1-2	NA	CASSQVPEPYGYTF	TGTGCCAGCAGCCAAGTCCCGGAGCCCTATGGCTACACCTTC
TRBV7-8	NA	TRBJ2-5	NA	CASSFPQGVQETQYF	TGTGCCAGCAGCTTTCCCCAGGGAGTACAAGAGACCCAGTACTTC
TRBV2	NA	TRBJ1-6	NA	CASSPKWFTNSPLHF	TGTGCCAGCAGCCCCAAATGGTTCACCAATTCACCCCTCCACTTT
TRBV27	NA	TRBJ1-2	TRBD1	CASSPGTVPNYGYTF	TGTGCCAGCAGCCCAGGGACAGTTCCAAACTATGGCTACACCTTC
TRBV7-2	NA	TRBJ1-3	NA	CASSLQGGGNTIYF	TGTGCCAGCAGCCTACAGGGAGGAGGAAACACCATATATTTT
TRBV5-1	NA	TRBJ1-2	TRBD1	CASSTIPGTATYGYTF	TGCGCCAGCAGCACAATCCCCGGGACAGCTACTTATGGCTACACCTTC
TRBV7-2	NA	TRBJ1-4	TRBD1	CASSSGDRPSGGEKLFF	TGTGCCAGCAGCAGCGGGGACAGGCCCTCCGGAGGGGAAAAACTGTTTTTT
TRBV24-1	NA	TRBJ1-2	NA	CATSDTPLRNGYTF	TGTGCCACCAGTGACACCCCACTTAGGAATGGCTACACCTTC
TRBV10-3	once	TRBJ1-3	NA	CAIRTDSGNTIYF	TGTGCCATCAGGACAGACTCTGGAAACACCATATATTTT
TRBV12-3/TRBV12-4	NA	TRBJ1-1	TRBD1	CASSSGGGTEAFF	TGTGCCAGCAGCTCAGGGGGGGGCACTGAAGCTTTCTTT